Below, 21 T cell receptor beta chains from the same sample are listed, as sequenced in a study of T cell repertoires in cytomegalovirus infection. A single record per CDR3 protein comes from TCRdb applying MiXCR to the reads. The data show about 83,000 distinct CDR3 sequences, about 44% seen once. The antigens for these receptors are not known. Sequenced material: CD8+ T cells from cultured PBMCs, taken from culture after CMV antigen stimulation. Source of these receptors: a human donor in good health (CMV status not recorded). Some clones in this sample may be carry-over from other donors' samples.

This clonotype was counted a few times. V gene TRBV7-9 combines with J gene TRBJ1-2; tentative D call: TRBD1 (6 bases). Germline V gene data show CDR1 as SEHNR and CDR2 as FQNEAQ (reference sequence). The V end was cut by 5 bases, the J end by 4 bases, with 11 bases between. The CDR3 runs 13 residues. The DNA for the CDR3 is TGTGCCAGCAGCCACCCGACAGGCTATGGCTACACCTTC. This codes for CASSHPTGYGYTF.

The chain couples TRBV2 to TRBJ2-1; D possibly corresponds to TRBD2 (6 bases). The V end was cut by 6 bases, the J end by 9 bases, with 12 bases between. Germline loops: CDR1 SNHLY, CDR2 FYNNEI. The CDR3 runs to 12 residues. CDR3 protein: CASSQIAVEQFF. The DNA for the CDR3 is TGTGCCAGCAGCCAAATAGCGGTTGAGCAGTTCTTC.

The table lists this clonotype with a few counts. The chain employs TRBV12-3 or TRBV12-4 and TRBJ2-2, with a weak D call TRBD1 (6 bases). V was pared by 5 bases and J by 1 base, with 8 bases between. The CDR3 consists of 14 residues. The CDR3 sequence is CASSPGQNTGELFF. Written as DNA, the CDR3 is TGTGCCAGCAGTCCGGGACAGAACACCGGGGAGCTGTTTTTT.

This clonotype was seen a single time. The chain links TRBV7-4 to TRBJ1-4; D is unresolved. Germline CDR1 reads SGHVT; CDR2 reads SQSDAQ. The CDR3 extends over 16 amino acids. The V and J ends lost 3 bases and 0 bases respectively, with 11 bases between them. The CDR3 loop reads CASSFRRMTTNEKLFF. The DNA of the CDR3 is TGTGCCAGCAGCTTTAGGAGGATGACAACTAATGAAAAACTGTTTTTT.

This clonotype was recorded a few times. The rearrangement links TRBV11-2 to TRBJ2-6, with D possibly TRBD2 on 5 matching bases. V was pared by 4 bases and J by 0 bases, with 10 bases between. The CDR3 totals 16 residues. Germline V gives CDR1 SGHAT, CDR2 FQNNGV. The CDR3 DNA sequence: TGTGCCAGCAGCTGGACTGTAAGCTCTGGGGCCAACGTCCTGACTTTC. Encoded protein: CASSWTVSSGANVLTF.

The chain couples TRBV20-1 to TRBJ2-5, with a weak D call TRBD2 (7 bases). CDR1 is DFQATT, CDR2 SNEGSKA, per germline (reference sequence). The V end was cut by 0 bases, the J end by 2 bases, with 31 bases between. The CDR3 sequence is 21 residues long. The CDR3 DNA follows: TGCAGTGCTAGAGATGTTCTCCCCGGGAGGACAGAATTCATAGATCAAGAGACCCAGTACTTC. Translating gives CSARDVLPGRTEFIDQETQYF.

This chain connects TRBV3-1 to TRBJ1-2; the D is unclear. The length of the CDR3 is 15 residues. Deletions cut 2 bases from V and 1 base from J, with 11 bases between. Germline values: CDR1 LGHDT, CDR2 YNNKEL (reference sequence). The CDR3 here is CASSQLGKSNYGYTF. Here the CDR3 DNA reads TGTGCCAGCAGCCAACTGGGGAAGAGTAACTATGGCTACACCTTC.

This clonotype came up many times. The chain links TRBV7-2 to TRBJ1-1; D call uncertain. V shed 4 bases and J shed 6 bases, with 21 bases lying between them. CDR1 and CDR2 from the germline V gene are SGHTA and FQGNSA. The CDR3 spans 16 residues. The CDR3 region has the DNA TGTGCCAGCAGCTCAGACCGCGGACCCGCTCCCGCTGAAGCTTTCTTT. Its protein is CASSSDRGPAPAEAFF.

This clonotype is a singleton in its sample. The chain carries TRBV28 and TRBJ2-1, with 8 bases aligning to TRBD2. The J segment lost 2 bases and the V segment lost 2 bases, leaving 2 bases of the junction unmatched. The CDR3 is 15 residues long. Germline V gene lookup returns CDR1 MDHEN and CDR2 SYDVKM. This chain's CDR3 is CASSLISGTYNEQFF. As DNA, the CDR3 is TGTGCCAGCAGTTTAATTAGCGGGACCTACAATGAGCAGTTCTTC.

As DNA, the CDR3 is TGTGCCAGCAGCGCGCCTCTTCAGGGTGTAAATGAAAAACTGTTTTTT. It is translated as CASSAPLQGVNEKLFF. V is TRBV7-6 and J is TRBJ1-4; TRBD1 might be the D (5 bases). The ends were cut back, 5 bases at V and 5 bases at J, with 18 bases in the middle. CDR1 and CDR2 from the germline V gene are SGHVS and FNYEAQ. CDR3 length equals 16 residues.

V usage is TRBV7-8 and J usage is TRBJ2-1; D gene unclear. The length of the CDR3 is 13 residues. V shed 5 bases and J shed 5 bases, with 10 bases lying between them. Germline V gives CDR1 SGHVS, CDR2 FQNEAQ. The CDR3 sequence: CASSPSANNEQFF. In DNA form, the CDR3 reads TGTGCCAGCAGCCCTTCCGCGAACAATGAGCAGTTCTTC.

This clonotype was detected only a few times. The chain is built from TRBV5-1 and TRBJ2-7, with 13 bases fitting TRBD2. V was clipped by 3 bases and J by 9 bases; unmatched bases: 15. This CDR3 is built from 17 residues. Germline lookup yields CDR1 SGHRS and CDR2 YFSETQ. The CDR3 loop reads CASSSGLAGAPRVGQYF. As DNA, the CDR3 is TGCGCCAGCAGCTCCGGACTAGCGGGAGCCCCACGAGTCGGGCAGTACTTC.

The chain links TRBV7-9 to TRBJ1-3, with a possible D match to TRBD1 (6 bases). Germline CDR1 SEHNR, CDR2 FQNEAQ (reference sequence). This CDR3 is built from 15 residues. V lost 1 base and J lost 3, with 10 bases in between. DNA for the CDR3: TGTGCCAGCAGCTTAGGGCTGGACAGTGGAAACACCATATATTTT. It encodes CASSLGLDSGNTIYF.

V gene TRBV9 combines with J gene TRBJ2-3, with TRBD1 matching 7 bases. This CDR3 spans 15 amino acids. Germline lookup yields CDR1 SGDLS and CDR2 YYNGEE. The junction had 7 bases not matched to a gene; V was cut back by 4 bases and J by 2 bases. The CDR3 sequence: CASSPEGQNTDTQYF. CDR3 DNA: TGTGCCAGCAGCCCCGAGGGACAGAACACAGATACGCAGTATTTT.

This chain uses TRBV7-2 with TRBJ1-5, with TRBD1 identical over 11 bases. Germline values: CDR1 SGHTA, CDR2 FQGNSA. This CDR3 is built from 19 residues. V lost 5 bases and J lost 0; bases outside the gene matches: 12. The CDR3 DNA is TGTGCCAGCAGCCCCGGAGGTTGGACAGGGGGCTATAGCAATCAGCCCCAGCATTTT. Translation: CASSPGGWTGGYSNQPQHF.

For the CDR3, the DNA is TGTGCCAGCAGCTTGTCCGGGACAGGGGGTAGAGATACGCAGTATTTT. This encodes CASSLSGTGGRDTQYF. This chain links TRBV5-4 with TRBJ2-3; TRBD1 agrees at 11 bases. The germline CDR1 and CDR2 sequences are SGHNT and YYREEE (reference sequence). The CDR3 consists of 16 residues. V lost 1 base to trimming and J lost 5 bases; unmatched junction nucleotides: 6.

This rearrangement joins TRBV6-1 to TRBJ2-7; 9 bases agree with TRBD1. The CDR3 consists of 14 residues. Germline lookup yields CDR1 MNHNS and CDR2 SASEGT. Trimming took 5 bases from V and 6 from J; bases not matched to a gene: 8. DNA of the CDR3: TGTGCCAGCAGTAAACCGGGACAGGGAGGCGAGCAGTACTTC. Amino acids: CASSKPGQGGEQYF.

V is TRBV27 and J is TRBJ2-3, with TRBD1 identical over 11 bases. Trimming cost V 5 bases and J 4 bases; bases outside gene matches: 5. The CDR3 contains 15 residues. The V gene's germline CDR1 is MNHEY and CDR2 SMNVEV (reference sequence). The CDR3 here is CASSIWTGGPDTQYF. The CDR3 DNA reads TGTGCCAGCAGTATCTGGACAGGGGGCCCAGATACGCAGTATTTT.

The chain has TRBV28 and TRBJ2-7; no reliable D call. There are 14 residues in the CDR3. Looked up from germline, CDR1 is MDHEN and CDR2 is SYDVKM. The V end was cut by 5 bases, the J end by 1 base, with 12 bases between. The CDR3 DNA reads as TGTGCCAGCAGTGCATGGCCCAGGTCCTACGAGCAGTACTTC. This gives the protein CASSAWPRSYEQYF.

The chain employs TRBV9 and TRBJ2-1; no definite D call. Germline V lookup: CDR1 SGDLS, CDR2 YYNGEE. With 0 bases removed from V and 0 bases from J, the gap between germline ends came to 7 bases. The CDR3 covers 15 residues. CDR3 sequence reads: CASSVGSGSYNEQFF. CDR3 sequence (DNA): TGTGCCAGCAGCGTAGGAAGTGGCTCCTACAATGAGCAGTTCTTC.

J is TRBJ2-7 and V is TRBV7-6; D possibly uses TRBD1 or TRBD2 (6 bases each). Germline CDR1 reads SGHVS; CDR2 reads FNYEAQ. V gave up 5 bases and J gave up 4 bases, with 18 bases separating them. The CDR3 has 15 residues. CDR3 sequence: CASSLQEGTRYEQYF. The CDR3 DNA sequence: TGTGCCAGCAGCCTCCAGGAGGGGACAAGATACGAGCAGTACTTC.